This entry concerns a single T cell receptor beta chain. Assay: immunoSEQ multiplex PCR; the TCRdb copy retains only in-frame clones and omits some. The sample lists around 62,000 clones, roughly 87% seen once, with roughly 5.8% in the top ten. This record comes from a study of OX40 agonist ivuxolimab in advanced cancers. Study overall: Participants averaged 60 years of age (range roughly 23 to 90) and were 75% to 90% male.

CDR1 is SGDLS, CDR2 YYNGEE, per germline. The CDR3 is 18 residues long. The V segment lost 0 bases and the J segment 0 bases; nucleotides outside the gene matches: 8. The sequencing here drew on CD4+ or CD8+ T cells sorted from blood, taken in a trial of the OX40 agonist ivuxolimab. This chain links TRBV9 with TRBJ2-3, with 9 bases aligning to TRBD2. The clonotype was recovered from an adult with an advanced solid tumor such as melanoma, head and neck, liver or kidney cancer. The CDR3 spells CASSVEGSGSGSTDTQYF. The CDR3 DNA is TGTGCCAGCAGCGTAGAGGGTAGCGGGAGCGGTAGCACAGATACGCAGTATTTT.